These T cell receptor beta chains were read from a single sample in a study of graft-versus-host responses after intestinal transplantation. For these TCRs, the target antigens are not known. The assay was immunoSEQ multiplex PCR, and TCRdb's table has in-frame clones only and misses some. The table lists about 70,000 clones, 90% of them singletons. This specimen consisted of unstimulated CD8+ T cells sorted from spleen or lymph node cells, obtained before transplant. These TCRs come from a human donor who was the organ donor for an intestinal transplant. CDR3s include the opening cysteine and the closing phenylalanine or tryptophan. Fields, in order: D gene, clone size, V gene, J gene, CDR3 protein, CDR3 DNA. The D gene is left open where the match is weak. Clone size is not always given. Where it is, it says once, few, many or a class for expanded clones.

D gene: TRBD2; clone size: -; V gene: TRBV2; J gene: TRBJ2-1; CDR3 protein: CASSPNPRLAGPNNEQFF; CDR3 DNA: TGTGCCAGCAGTCCTAACCCTCGACTAGCGGGACCTAACAATGAGCAGTTCTTC
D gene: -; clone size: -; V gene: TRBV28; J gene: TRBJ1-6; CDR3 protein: CASRLGEGKNSPLHF; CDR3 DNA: TGTGCCAGCAGGCTGGGGGAGGGGAAGAATTCACCCCTCCACTTT
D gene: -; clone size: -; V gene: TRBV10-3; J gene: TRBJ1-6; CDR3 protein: CAISESQGTSNSPLHF; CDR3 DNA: TGTGCCATCAGTGAATCACAGGGAACTTCTAATTCACCCCTCCACTTT
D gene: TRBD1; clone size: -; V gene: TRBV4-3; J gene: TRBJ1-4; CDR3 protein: CASSQVDRAHEKLFF; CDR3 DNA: TGCGCCAGCAGCCAAGTGGACAGGGCCCATGAAAAACTGTTTTTT
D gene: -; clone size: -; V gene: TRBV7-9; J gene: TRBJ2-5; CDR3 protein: CASKSSFRTEVQETQYF; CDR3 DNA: TGTGCCAGCAAATCCTCCTTTAGGACGGAGGTGCAGGAGACCCAGTACTTC
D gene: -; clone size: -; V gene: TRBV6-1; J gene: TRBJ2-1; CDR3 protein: CASIRRGSSYNEQFF; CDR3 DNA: TGTGCCAGCATTAGACGGGGGAGCTCCTACAATGAGCAGTTCTTC
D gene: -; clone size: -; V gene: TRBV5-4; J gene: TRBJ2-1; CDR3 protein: CASSPARPGDNEQFF; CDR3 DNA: TGTGCCAGCAGCCCCGCCCGTCCCGGAGATAATGAGCAGTTCTTC
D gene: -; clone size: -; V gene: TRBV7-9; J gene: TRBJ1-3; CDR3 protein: CASSRIQGKNGNTIYF; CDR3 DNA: TGTGCCAGCAGCCGGATACAGGGAAAGAATGGAAACACCATATATTTT
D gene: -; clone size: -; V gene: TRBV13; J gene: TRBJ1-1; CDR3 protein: CASSSQGLEAFF; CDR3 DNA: TGTGCCAGCAGCTCCCAGGGCTTAGAAGCTTTCTTT
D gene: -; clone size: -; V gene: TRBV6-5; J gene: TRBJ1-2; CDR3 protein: CASSLDRALNYGYTF; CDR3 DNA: TGTGCCAGCAGCCTAGACAGAGCCCTCAACTATGGCTACACCTTC
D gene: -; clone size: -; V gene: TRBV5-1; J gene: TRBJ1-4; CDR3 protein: CASSPWAATNEKLFF; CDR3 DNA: TGCGCCAGCAGCCCCTGGGCCGCAACTAATGAAAAACTGTTTTTT
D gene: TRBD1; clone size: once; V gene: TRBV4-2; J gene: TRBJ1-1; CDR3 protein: CASSQGTGGEAFF; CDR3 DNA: TGTGCCAGCAGCCAAGGGACAGGGGGTGAAGCTTTCTTT
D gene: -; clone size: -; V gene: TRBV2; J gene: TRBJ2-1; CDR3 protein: CASSELTAGSYNEQFF; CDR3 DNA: TGTGCCAGCAGTGAATTAACCGCGGGATCCTACAATGAGCAGTTCTTC
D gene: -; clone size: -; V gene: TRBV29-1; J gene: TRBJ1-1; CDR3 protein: CSVALYPDMNTEAFF; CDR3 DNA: TGCAGCGTCGCTCTATACCCCGACATGAACACTGAAGCTTTCTTT
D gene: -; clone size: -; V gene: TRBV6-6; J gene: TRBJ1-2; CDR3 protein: CASRLGQDYTF; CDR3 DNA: TGTGCCAGTCGGCTGGGACAAGACTACACCTTC
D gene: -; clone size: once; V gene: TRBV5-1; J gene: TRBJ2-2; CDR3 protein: CASSWGQTDTGELFF; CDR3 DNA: TGCGCCAGCAGCTGGGGACAAACGGATACCGGGGAGCTGTTTTTT
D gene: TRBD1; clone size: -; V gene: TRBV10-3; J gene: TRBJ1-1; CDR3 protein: CAISDIGGTTEAFF; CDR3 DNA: TGTGCCATCAGTGACATAGGGGGCACCACTGAAGCTTTCTTT
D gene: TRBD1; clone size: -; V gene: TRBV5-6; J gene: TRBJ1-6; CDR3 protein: CASSEINRGIYNSPLHF; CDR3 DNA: TGTGCCAGCAGCGAGATAAACAGGGGAATCTATAATTCACCCCTCCACTTT
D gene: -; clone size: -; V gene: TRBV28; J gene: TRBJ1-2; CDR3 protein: CASSLDGMGGYTF; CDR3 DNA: TGTGCCAGCAGTTTAGACGGGATGGGTGGCTACACCTTC
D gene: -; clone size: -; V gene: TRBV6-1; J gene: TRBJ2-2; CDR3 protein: CASSATPDSSGGELFF; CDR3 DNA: TGTGCCAGCAGTGCCACCCCGGACAGTTCGGGCGGGGAGCTGTTTTTT
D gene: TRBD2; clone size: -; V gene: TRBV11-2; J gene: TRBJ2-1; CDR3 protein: CASSLVGAGGDNEQFF; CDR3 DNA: TGTGCCAGCAGCTTAGTGGGAGCGGGGGGTGACAATGAGCAGTTCTTC
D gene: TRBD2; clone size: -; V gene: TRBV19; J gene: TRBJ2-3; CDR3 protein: CASTRGGAGDTQYF; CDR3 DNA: TGTGCCAGTACCCGCGGGGGGGCCGGGGATACGCAGTATTTT
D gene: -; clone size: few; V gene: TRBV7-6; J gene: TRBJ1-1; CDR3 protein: CASSLDGGANTEAFF; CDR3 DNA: TGTGCCAGCAGCTTAGATGGGGGGGCGAACACTGAAGCTTTCTTT
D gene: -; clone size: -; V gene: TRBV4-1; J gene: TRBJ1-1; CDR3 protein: CASSPVTRGSNTEAFF; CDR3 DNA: TGCGCCAGCAGCCCCGTGACGAGAGGGTCGAACACTGAAGCTTTCTTT
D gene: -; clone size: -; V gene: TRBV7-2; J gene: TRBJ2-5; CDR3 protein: CASSLTGSDGETQYF; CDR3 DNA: TGTGCCAGCAGCTTAACGGGGAGTGATGGGGAGACCCAGTACTTC
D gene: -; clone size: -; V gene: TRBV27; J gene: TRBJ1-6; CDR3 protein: CASSWARGNSPLHF; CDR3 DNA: TGTGCCAGCAGTTGGGCCAGGGGCAATTCACCCCTCCACTTT
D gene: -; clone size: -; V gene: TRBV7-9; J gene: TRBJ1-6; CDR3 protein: CASSSSGSPLHF; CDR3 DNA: TGTGCCAGCAGCTCTAGTGGTTCACCCCTCCACTTT
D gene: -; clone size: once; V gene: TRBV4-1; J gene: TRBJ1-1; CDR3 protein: CASSQDRTDGTEAFF; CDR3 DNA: TGCGCCAGCAGCCAAGATCGGACAGACGGCACTGAAGCTTTCTTT
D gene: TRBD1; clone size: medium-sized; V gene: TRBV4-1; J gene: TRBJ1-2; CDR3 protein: CASSQADREGGYTF; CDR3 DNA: TGCGCCAGCAGCCAAGCGGACAGGGAGGGAGGCTACACCTTC
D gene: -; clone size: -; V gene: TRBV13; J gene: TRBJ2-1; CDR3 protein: CASSFYPNEQFF; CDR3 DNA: TGTGCCAGCAGCTTCTACCCCAATGAGCAGTTCTTC
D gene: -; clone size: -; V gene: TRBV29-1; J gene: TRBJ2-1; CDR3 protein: CSVEVARRWEQFF; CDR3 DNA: TGCAGCGTTGAAGTGGCGCGGCGGTGGGAGCAGTTCTTC
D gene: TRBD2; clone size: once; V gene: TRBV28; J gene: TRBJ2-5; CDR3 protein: CASSSTGTSRETQYF; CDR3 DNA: TGTGCCAGCAGCAGTACCGGGACTAGTCGAGAGACCCAGTACTTC
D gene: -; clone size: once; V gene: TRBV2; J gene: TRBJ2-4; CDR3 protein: CASSLILGEAMGKNIQYF; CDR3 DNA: TGTGCCAGCAGCCTAATATTAGGGGAGGCGATGGGCAAAAACATTCAGTACTTC
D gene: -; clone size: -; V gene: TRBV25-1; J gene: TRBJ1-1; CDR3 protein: CASSESAMTMNTEAFF; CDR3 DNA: TGTGCCAGCAGTGAATCGGCGATGACAATGAACACTGAAGCTTTCTTT
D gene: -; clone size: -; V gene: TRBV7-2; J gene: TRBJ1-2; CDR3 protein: CASSLGWGGGYTF; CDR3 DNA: TGTGCCAGCAGCTTAGGATGGGGGGGAGGCTACACCTTC
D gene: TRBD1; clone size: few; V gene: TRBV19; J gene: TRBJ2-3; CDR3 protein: CASSPTLWGQGSTDTQYF; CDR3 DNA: TGTGCCAGTAGTCCAACTTTGTGGGGACAGGGTAGCACAGATACGCAGTATTTT